The entry below gives a single T cell receptor beta chain sequence along with its context. Antigen unknown. This sample was taken from a study of cytomegalovirus exposure and HLA in healthy donors. Overall study results and limits: Rarity characterized most TCR sequences, yet some public TCRs appeared in many donors. Roughly uniform sequencing depth across donors was assumed, possibly incorrectly.

The trim removed 0 bases at V and 3 bases at J, leaving 5 bases unmatched. The length of the CDR3 is 15 residues. CDR1 and CDR2 from the germline V gene are SGDLS and YYNGEE. The PCR employed 60 Vbeta primers together with 13 Jbeta primers. Per the study methods: Roughly 10 million shared chains were among around 80 million unique TCR beta chains counted in a later analysis. Method: immunoSEQ multiplex PCR; TCRdb's copy keeps in-frame clones and lacks some. The D gene and trimming were derived from the DNA, and the V and J assignments and clone size from that table. The sample has 120,000 to 150,000 clones; approximately 79% are singletons.

The V call is TRBV9, the J call TRBJ2-7; 8 bases line up with TRBD2. The source material was PBMCs. The TCR comes from a woman between 25 and 40 years old in good health and CMV-seronegative. This chain's CDR3 is CASSVGNSGNYEQYF. CDR3 nucleotide sequence: TGTGCCAGCAGCGTAGGAAATAGCGGGAACTACGAGCAGTACTTC.